The entry below describes one T cell receptor (beta chain). An expansion of CD8+CD57+ cells by flow cytometry had been shown in patients chosen for sequencing. The patients, all of them, had severe acquired aplastic anemia. The data derive from a study of CD8+CD57+ T cells in acquired aplastic anemia. The overall study: DNA from sorted CD4+ and CD8+ cells averaged around 3.5 ug.

The template used for profiling TCR beta VDJ and CDR3 was genomic DNA. TCRdb re-analysed the reads in MiXCR, keeping a single row per CDR3 protein. The data contain 180,000 or so distinct CDR3 sequences, about 60% of them singletons. CDR3 length equals 12 residues. Germline V gives CDR1 MGHRA, CDR2 YSYEKL. The V gene lost 5 bases and the J gene lost 5 bases, with 10 bases spanning the gap. Sequenced sample: sorted CD4+, CD8+, or CD8+CD57+ T cells (not recorded which) from PBMCs. The gene calls are TRBV4-1 and TRBJ2-7, with no clear D. The TCR comes from a human donor with aplastic anemia. As DNA, the CDR3 is TGCGCCAGCAGCAGCAGTGATGACGAGCAGTACTTC. Its translation is CASSSSDDEQYF.